The 19 T cell receptor beta chains below all came from one sample that was sequenced in a study of T cells after yellow fever vaccination. TCRdb reprocessed the 5' RACE reads with MiXCR, giving one entry per CDR3 protein. The profile covers hundreds of thousands of distinct CDR3 sequences, with 12% appearing a single time and approximately 15% taken by the ten largest. The sequences come from PBMCs, collected on the day of the yellow fever booster vaccination. The receptors were sampled from a man aged 25-45 years who received the YFV17D yellow fever vaccine.

The chain couples TRBV29-1 to TRBJ1-3; weak D call: TRBD1 (5 bases). V lost 4 bases to trimming and J lost 1 base, with 14 bases between them. Germline CDR1 reads SQVTM; CDR2 reads ANQGSEA. The CDR3 is 15 residues long. CDR3 in amino acids: CSVGPHGASGNTIYF. The DNA for the CDR3 is TGCAGCGTTGGACCCCACGGGGCGTCTGGAAACACCATATATTTT.

The chain is built from TRBV20-1 and TRBJ1-5; D is unclear. CDR3 size: 14 residues. Deletions cut 0 bases from V and 0 bases from J, with 6 bases between. The germline V gene has CDR1 DFQATT and CDR2 SNEGSKA (reference sequence). This chain's CDR3 is CSAREQYSNQPQHF. The CDR3 nucleotides are TGCAGTGCTAGAGAACAGTATAGCAATCAGCCCCAGCATTTT.

The chain is built from TRBV19 and TRBJ2-2; D not resolved. CDR1 LNHDA and CDR2 SQIVND come from the germline V gene (reference sequence). The V end lost 2 bases, the J end lost 6 bases, and 7 bases lay between the germline ends. This CDR3 has 13 amino acids. CDR3 sequence: CASSIYLAGELFF. The CDR3 coding sequence is TGTGCCAGTAGTATATACCTGGCCGGGGAGCTGTTTTTT.

As DNA, the CDR3 is TGTGCCAGCAGTTTGTGGCGGGAGGGCAGCGATGAGCAGTTCTTC. This sequence encodes CASSLWREGSDEQFF. The rearrangement joins TRBV12-3 or TRBV12-4 to TRBJ2-1; 9 nucleotides agree with TRBD2. V was pared by 3 bases and J by 8 bases, with 8 bases of the junction left unmatched. The CDR3 runs to 15 residues.

The genes are TRBV2 and TRBJ2-1; weak D call: TRBD1 (6 bases). Trimming removed 3 bases from V and 9 bases from J, with 15 bases in between. Germline CDR1 reads SNHLY; CDR2 reads FYNNEI. CDR3 length: 14 residues. The CDR3 sequence: CASSEGRGVGEQFF. Written as DNA, the CDR3 is TGTGCCAGCAGTGAGGGCAGGGGAGTAGGTGAGCAGTTCTTC.

V usage is TRBV5-4 and J usage is TRBJ2-7; 7 nucleotides agree with TRBD2. V lost 2 bases, J lost 4 bases, and 6 bases stayed unmatched. CDR3 length: 14 residues. Germline values: CDR1 SGHNT, CDR2 YYREEE (reference sequence). CDR3 in amino acids: CASSFGGREYEQYF. The CDR3, as DNA: TGTGCCAGCAGCTTTGGAGGGAGGGAATACGAGCAGTACTTC.

The J gene is TRBJ2-7, the V gene TRBV7-2; tentatively, D is TRBD2 (6 bases). The CDR3 consists of 14 residues. Germline loops: CDR1 SGHTA, CDR2 FQGNSA. The V end lost 6 bases, the J end lost 2 bases, and 14 bases lay between the germline ends. CDR3 in amino acids: CASRAGTEAYEQYF. In DNA, the CDR3 is TGTGCCAGCAGGGCCGGGACTGAAGCCTACGAGCAGTACTTC.

This clonotype was found a few times. V is TRBV6-1 and J is TRBJ2-6; D tentatively reads TRBD1 or TRBD2 (5 bases each). Germline lookup yields CDR1 MNHNS and CDR2 SASEGT. V shed 4 bases and J shed 2 bases, with 18 bases lying between them. This CDR3 comprises 18 residues. The CDR3 loop reads CASSGRGRLGTGANVLTF. In DNA form, the CDR3 reads TGTGCCAGCAGTGGTCGGGGACGCCTGGGAACTGGGGCCAACGTCCTGACTTTC.

The J gene is TRBJ2-1, the V gene TRBV27; D uncertain. Germline CDR1 is MNHEY and CDR2 is SMNVEV (reference sequence). The CDR3 is 14 amino acids. Trimming took off 4 bases at V and 5 bases at J, with 12 bases between the two ends. The CDR3 DNA is TGTGCCAGCAGTTCCCAAACCACCAACAATGAGCAGTTCTTC. Its translation is CASSSQTTNNEQFF.

This chain connects TRBV20-1 to TRBJ2-1; 8 positions agree with TRBD2. J lost 8 bases, V lost 1 base, and 7 bases had no gene match. The CDR3 covers 14 residues. Germline CDR1 reads DFQATT; CDR2 reads SNEGSKA (reference sequence). The CDR3 DNA sequence: TGCAGTGCTAGAGTTAGCGGGAAAAGGTATGAGCAGTTCTTC. Encoded protein: CSARVSGKRYEQFF.

The chain joins TRBV30 to TRBJ2-7; tentatively, D is TRBD2 (6 bases). The germline CDR1 and CDR2 sequences are GTSNPN and SVGIG (reference sequence). This CDR3 has 11 amino acids. V was clipped by 6 bases and J by 5 bases, with 11 bases between them. The CDR3 DNA reads TGTGCCTGCGGGAGAAGTAACGAGCAGTACTTC. Translation: CACGRSNEQYF.

The chain joins TRBV15 to TRBJ2-2; tentatively, D is TRBD2 (5 bases). Germline CDR1 is LNHNV and CDR2 is YYDKDF (reference sequence). V dropped 1 base and J dropped 7 bases, with 7 bases sitting between them. The CDR3 has 13 amino acids. CDR3 sequence: CATSRARGGELFF. CDR3 bases: TGTGCCACCAGCAGAGCACGGGGCGGGGAGCTGTTTTTT.

This clonotype was detected only a few times. V and J are TRBV11-2 and TRBJ2-7, with TRBD1 as a possible D gene (6 bases). Trimming pared 5 bases from V and 2 bases from J, leaving 13 bases between. Germline V CDR1 and CDR2: SGHAT, FQNNGV. The CDR3 loop spans 14 amino acids. DNA for the CDR3: TGTGCCAGCAGCACCTGGACAGACACCTACGAGCAGTACTTC. This encodes CASSTWTDTYEQYF.

The rearrangement joins TRBV20-1 to TRBJ1-4; D remains ambiguous. Looked up from germline, CDR1 is DFQATT and CDR2 is SNEGSKA (reference sequence). The CDR3 loop spans 12 amino acids. Trimming took off 1 base at V and 8 bases at J, with 8 bases between the two ends. This chain's CDR3 is CSARVNDEKLFF. CDR3 nucleotide sequence: TGCAGTGCTAGAGTCAACGACGAAAAACTGTTTTTT.

The V gene is TRBV11-2, the J gene TRBJ2-5; TRBD1 agrees at 7 bases. CDR3 length: 16 amino acids. V was clipped by 1 base and J by 1 base; unmatched bases: 6. Looked up from germline, CDR1 is SGHAT and CDR2 is FQNNGV. This CDR3 reads CASSLGGTVTQETQYF. The CDR3 nucleotides are TGTGCCAGCAGCTTAGGAGGGACAGTAACCCAAGAGACCCAGTACTTC.

This clonotype was picked up many times. This chain connects TRBV12-3 or TRBV12-4 to TRBJ2-7, with 10 bases that match TRBD2. V shed 6 bases, J shed 4 bases, and the junction held 9 bases outside the gene matches. CDR3 size: 15 residues. This CDR3 reads CASSRQTSGLYEQYF. DNA of the CDR3: TGTGCCAGCAGCCGCCAGACTAGCGGGCTTTACGAGCAGTACTTC.

This clonotype has more than one count but fewer than ten. The genes are TRBV7-2 and TRBJ1-1; D is possibly TRBD1 (5 bases). The germline V gene has CDR1 SGHTA and CDR2 FQGNSA. Deletions cut 4 bases from V and 7 bases from J, with 16 bases between. The CDR3 runs to 14 residues. This CDR3 reads CASSSSGTGGEAFF. The DNA for the CDR3 is TGTGCCAGCAGCTCCTCGGGGACGGGTGGTGAAGCTTTCTTT. Combining the CDR3 with reference TRBV7-2 and TRBJ1-1 gives the whole variable domain GAGVSQSPSNKVTEKGKDVELRCDPISGHTALYWYRQSLGQGLEFLIYFQGNSAPDKSGLPSDRFSAERTGGSVSTLTIQRTQQEDSAVYLCASSSSGTGGEAFFGQGTRLTVV.

This clonotype was detected a few times. The V gene is TRBV28, the J gene TRBJ2-3; perhaps D is TRBD1 or TRBD2 (5 bases each). V was shortened by 5 bases and J by 6 bases, with 21 bases between the two germline ends. The CDR3 totals 16 residues. The germline V gene encodes CDR1 MDHEN and CDR2 SYDVKM. DNA of the CDR3: TGTGCCAGCAGTCCGGGGCGGGTCACCCGTTCGGATACGCAGTATTTT. As protein: CASSPGRVTRSDTQYF. Full variable domain (remainder filled in from reference TRBV28 and TRBJ2-3): DVKVTQSSRYLVKRTGEKVFLECVQDMDHENMFWYRQDPGLGLRLIYFSYDVKMKEKGDIPEGYSVSREKKERFSLILESASTNQTSMYLCASSPGRVTRSDTQYFGPGTRLTVL.

V gene TRBV19 combines with J gene TRBJ1-5, with D perhaps matching TRBD1 (6 bases). Germline assignment: CDR1 LNHDA and CDR2 SQIVND (reference sequence). This CDR3 has 12 amino acids. V lost 9 bases to trimming and J lost 4 bases, with 10 bases between them. The chain's CDR3 is CASGQRNQPQHF. The CDR3 nucleotides read TGTGCCAGCGGACAGAGAAATCAGCCCCAGCATTTT.